Shown below are 9 T cell receptor beta chains from a single sample sequenced in a study of OX40 agonist ivuxolimab in advanced cancers. This table comes from immunoSEQ multiplex PCR, and its TCRdb copy is limited to in-frame clones, with some not included. The profile covers about 66,000 clones, with 65% to 85% appearing a single time and 4.4% taken by the ten largest. Source: CD4+ or CD8+ T cells sorted from blood, taken in a trial of the OX40 agonist ivuxolimab. Every receptor here comes from an adult with an advanced solid tumor such as melanoma, head and neck, liver or kidney cancer.

The chain joins TRBV7-6 to TRBJ2-7; 7 positions match TRBD1. The CDR3 sequence is 13 residues long. Trimming took 5 bases from V and 4 from J; bases not matched to a gene: 5. Germline assignment: CDR1 SGHVS and CDR2 FNYEAQ. The CDR3 DNA reads as TGTGCCAGCAGCCAGGGACAGCGATACGAGCAGTACTTC. It yields the protein CASSQGQRYEQYF.

The chain links TRBV5-5 to TRBJ1-1; D remains ambiguous. The CDR3 loop spans 13 amino acids. V was pared by 5 bases and J by 3 bases, with 11 bases between. Germline V gene lookup returns CDR1 SGHKS and CDR2 YYEKEE (reference sequence). Here the CDR3 DNA reads TGTGCCAGCAGTTTGACTGGTGACACTGAAGCTTTCTTT. This encodes CASSLTGDTEAFF.

V and J are TRBV2 and TRBJ1-4; D is unresolved. V shed 8 bases and J shed 0 bases, with 13 bases lying between them. CDR1 is SNHLY and CDR2 is FYNNEI in the germline V gene. CDR3 length: 15 amino acids. The CDR3 here is CASASIVATNEKLFF. CDR3 bases: TGTGCCAGCGCGTCGATTGTTGCAACTAATGAAAAACTGTTTTTT.

The CDR3 DNA reads TGTGCCAGCCAGGGTGGGCAGGGTCATACCTCGTTCTTC. Residues: CASQGGQGHTSFF. This rearrangement joins TRBV7-2 to TRBJ2-1; weak D call: TRBD1 (5 bases). Germline CDR1 and CDR2: SGHTA and FQGNSA. This CDR3 contains 13 residues. The V and J ends lost 8 bases and 15 bases respectively, with 23 bases between them.

The genes are TRBV7-9 and TRBJ1-5, with D possibly being TRBD1 (6 bases). The CDR3 extends over 15 amino acids. CDR1 is SEHNR, CDR2 FQNEAQ, per germline (reference sequence). The V end was cut by 4 bases, the J end by 2 bases, with 12 bases between. The CDR3 here is CASSSSDRRNQPQHF. DNA for the CDR3: TGTGCCAGCAGCTCCTCAGACAGGCGCAATCAGCCCCAGCATTTT. Filled out from reference TRBV7-9 and TRBJ1-5, the complete variable domain reads DTGVSQNPRHKITKRGQNVTFRCDPISEHNRLYWYRQTLGQGPEFLTYFQNEAQLEKSRLLSDRFSAERPKGSFSTLEIQRTEQGDSAMYLCASSSSDRRNQPQHFGDGTRLSIL.

The rearrangement joins TRBV5-6 to TRBJ2-5; D is possibly TRBD1 or TRBD2 (6 bases each). CDR1 is SGHDT and CDR2 is YYEEEE in the germline V gene. This CDR3 contains 15 residues. V was pared by 6 bases and J by 3 bases, with 18 bases between. CDR3 amino acids: CASKTNPGAKETQYF. CDR3 in DNA: TGTGCCAGCAAGACGAACCCGGGGGCCAAAGAGACCCAGTACTTC.

This chain joins TRBV19 and TRBJ2-7, with 8 positions matching TRBD1. Germline loops: CDR1 LNHDA, CDR2 SQIVND (reference sequence). The CDR3 has 17 amino acids. Losses at the gene ends were 4 bases for V and 0 bases for J; bases not matched to a gene: 11. CDR3 in amino acids: CASSRGGGQAGSYEQYF. The CDR3 coding sequence is TGTGCCAGTAGTAGAGGTGGGGGACAGGCGGGCTCCTACGAGCAGTACTTC.

The V gene is TRBV9, the J gene TRBJ2-2; D gene ambiguous. Germline values: CDR1 SGDLS, CDR2 YYNGEE. CDR3 length: 16 residues. Trimming left V 0 bases short and J 6 bases short, with 15 bases between. This chain's CDR3 is CASSVVDARVAGELFF. CDR3 DNA: TGTGCCAGCAGCGTAGTGGACGCCCGTGTGGCCGGGGAGCTGTTTTTT.

This clone was seen only a few times. The chain links TRBV6-1 to TRBJ1-2, with D possibly being TRBD1 (6 bases). The germline V and J ends were trimmed by 5 bases and 4 bases, with 14 bases remaining between them. Germline values: CDR1 MNHNS, CDR2 SASEGT. The CDR3 length is 14 residues. The CDR3 sequence is CASSPQQGVYGYTF. CDR3 DNA sequence: TGTGCCAGCAGTCCCCAACAGGGTGTCTATGGCTACACCTTC.